The text below deals with one T cell receptor (beta chain). Profiled with immunoSEQ multiplex PCR; TCRdb holds only in-frame clones, not every one. The data show 21,000 or so clones, approximately 78% seen once. The data were taken from a study of sequential checkpoint blockade in melanoma. At the level of the study: After both sequences, patients received maintenance nivolumab.

This sample's treatment: randomized to nivolumab then ipilimumab (arm A) or the reverse (arm B). DNA-damaging chemotherapy had not been given to any patient beforehand. From thawed PBMCs, live CD3+CD8+ cells negative for CD19 and CD56 were sorted. The CDR3 is made up of 13 amino acids. Trimming removed 2 bases at V and 4 bases at J, with 9 bases between. Germline V gene data show CDR1 as MNHNY and CDR2 as SVGAGI (reference sequence). V is TRBV6-6 and J is TRBJ2-7; D ambiguous. Sequencing used CD8+ T cells sorted from blood (inferred from file names), obtained from a patient given nivolumab and ipilimumab in sequence. This TCR came from a human donor with melanoma. The CDR3 loop reads CASSYARSYEQYF. The CDR3 nucleotides read TGTGCCAGCAGTTACGCCAGGTCTTACGAGCAGTACTTC.